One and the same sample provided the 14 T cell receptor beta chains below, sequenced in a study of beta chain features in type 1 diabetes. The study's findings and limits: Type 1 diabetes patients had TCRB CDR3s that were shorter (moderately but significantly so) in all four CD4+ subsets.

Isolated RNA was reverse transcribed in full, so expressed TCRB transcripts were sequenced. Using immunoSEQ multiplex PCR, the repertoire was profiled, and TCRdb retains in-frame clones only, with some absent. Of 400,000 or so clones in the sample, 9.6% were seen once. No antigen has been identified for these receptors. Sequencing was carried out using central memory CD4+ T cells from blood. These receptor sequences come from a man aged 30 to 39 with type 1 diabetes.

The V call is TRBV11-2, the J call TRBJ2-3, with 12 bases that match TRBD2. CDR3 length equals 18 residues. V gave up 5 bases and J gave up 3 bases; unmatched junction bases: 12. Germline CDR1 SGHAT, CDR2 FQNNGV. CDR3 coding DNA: TGTGCCAGCAGCCCCGGGACTAGCGGGTACCCTGAGACAGATACGCAGTATTTT. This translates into CASSPGTSGYPETDTQYF.

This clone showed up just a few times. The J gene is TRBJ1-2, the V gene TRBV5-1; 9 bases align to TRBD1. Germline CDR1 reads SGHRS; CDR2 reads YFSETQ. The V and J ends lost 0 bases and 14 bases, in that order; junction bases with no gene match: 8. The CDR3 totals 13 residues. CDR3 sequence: CASSLDRGPGWTF. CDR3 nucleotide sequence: TGCGCCAGCAGCTTGGACAGGGGGCCGGGTTGGACCTTC. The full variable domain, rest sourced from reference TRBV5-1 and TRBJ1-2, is KAGVTQTPRYLIKTRGQQVTLSCSPISGHRSVSWYQQTPGQGLQFLFEYFSETQRNKGNFPGRFSGRQFSNSRSEMNVSTLELGDSALYLCASSLDRGPGWTFGSGTRLTVV.

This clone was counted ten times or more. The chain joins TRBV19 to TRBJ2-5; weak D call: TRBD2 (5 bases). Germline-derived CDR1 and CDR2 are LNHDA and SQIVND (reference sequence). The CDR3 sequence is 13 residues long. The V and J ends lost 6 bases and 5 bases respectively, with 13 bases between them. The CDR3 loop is CASRAESRETQYF. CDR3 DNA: TGTGCCAGTAGAGCGGAGAGCCGGGAGACCCAGTACTTC.

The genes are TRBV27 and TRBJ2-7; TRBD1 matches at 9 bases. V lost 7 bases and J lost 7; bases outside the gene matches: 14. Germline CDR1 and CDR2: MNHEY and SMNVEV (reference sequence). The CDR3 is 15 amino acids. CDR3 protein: CASTPGQGPPGEQYF. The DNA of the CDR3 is TGTGCCAGCACCCCCGGACAGGGGCCGCCCGGGGAGCAGTACTTC.

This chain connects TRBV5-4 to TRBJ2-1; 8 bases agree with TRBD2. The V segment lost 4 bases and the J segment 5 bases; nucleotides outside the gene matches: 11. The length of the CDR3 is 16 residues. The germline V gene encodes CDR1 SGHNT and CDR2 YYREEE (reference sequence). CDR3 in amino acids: CASSRRSAGDDNEQFF. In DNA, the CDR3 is TGTGCCAGCAGCCGACGATCAGCGGGGGACGACAATGAGCAGTTCTTC.

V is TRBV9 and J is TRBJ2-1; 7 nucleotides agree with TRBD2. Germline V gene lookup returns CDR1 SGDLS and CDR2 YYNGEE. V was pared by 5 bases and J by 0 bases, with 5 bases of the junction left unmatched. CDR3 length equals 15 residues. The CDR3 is CASRELAGSYNEQFF. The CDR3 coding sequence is TGTGCCAGCAGGGAATTAGCGGGCTCCTACAATGAGCAGTTCTTC.

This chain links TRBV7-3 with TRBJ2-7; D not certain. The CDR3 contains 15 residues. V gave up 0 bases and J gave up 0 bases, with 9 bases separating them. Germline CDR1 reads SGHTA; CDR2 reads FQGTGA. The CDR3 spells CASSLTPGSSYEQYF. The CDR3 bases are TGTGCCAGCAGCTTAACCCCGGGTAGCTCCTACGAGCAGTACTTC.

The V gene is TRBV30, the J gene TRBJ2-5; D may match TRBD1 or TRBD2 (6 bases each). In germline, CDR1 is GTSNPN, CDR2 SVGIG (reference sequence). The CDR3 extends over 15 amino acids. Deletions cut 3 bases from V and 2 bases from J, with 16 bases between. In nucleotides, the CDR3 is TGTGCCTGGAGAGCTTGGCGGGACAAGCAAGAGACCCAGTACTTC. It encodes CAWRAWRDKQETQYF.

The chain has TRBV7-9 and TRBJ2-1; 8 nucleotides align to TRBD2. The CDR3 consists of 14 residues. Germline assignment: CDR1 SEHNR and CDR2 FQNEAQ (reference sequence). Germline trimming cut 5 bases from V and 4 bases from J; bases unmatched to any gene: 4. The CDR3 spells CASSPPGGYNEQFF. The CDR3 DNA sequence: TGTGCCAGCAGCCCGCCGGGGGGGTACAATGAGCAGTTCTTC.

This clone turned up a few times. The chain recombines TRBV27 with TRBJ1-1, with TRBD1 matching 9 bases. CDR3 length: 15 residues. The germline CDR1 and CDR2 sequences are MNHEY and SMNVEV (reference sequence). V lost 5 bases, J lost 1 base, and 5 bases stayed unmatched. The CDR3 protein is CASSPWTGENTEAFF. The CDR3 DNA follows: TGTGCCAGCAGTCCATGGACAGGGGAGAACACTGAAGCTTTCTTT.

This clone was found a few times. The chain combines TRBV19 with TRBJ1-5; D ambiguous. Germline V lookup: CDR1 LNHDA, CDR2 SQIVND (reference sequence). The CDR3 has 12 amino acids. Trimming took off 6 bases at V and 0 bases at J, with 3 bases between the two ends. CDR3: CASRYSNQPQHF. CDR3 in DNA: TGTGCCAGTAGGTATAGCAATCAGCCCCAGCATTTT.

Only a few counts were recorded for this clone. The CDR3, as DNA: TGTGCCAGCAGTTTCTCGGACAGGGGGGCCTACAATGAGCAGTTCTTC. Its translation: CASSFSDRGAYNEQFF. The chain couples TRBV28 to TRBJ2-1; 10 nucleotides align to TRBD1. This CDR3 has 16 residues. With V trimmed by 3 bases and J by 2 bases, 4 bases remained unmatched. Germline V gene sequence: CDR1 MDHEN, CDR2 SYDVKM.

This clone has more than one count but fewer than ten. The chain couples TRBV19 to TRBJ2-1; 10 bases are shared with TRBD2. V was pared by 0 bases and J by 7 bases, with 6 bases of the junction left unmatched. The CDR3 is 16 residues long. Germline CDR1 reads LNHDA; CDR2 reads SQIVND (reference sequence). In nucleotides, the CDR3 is TGTGCCAGTAGTATAGAACTAGCGGGAAATCGGAATGAGCAGTTCTTC. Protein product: CASSIELAGNRNEQFF.

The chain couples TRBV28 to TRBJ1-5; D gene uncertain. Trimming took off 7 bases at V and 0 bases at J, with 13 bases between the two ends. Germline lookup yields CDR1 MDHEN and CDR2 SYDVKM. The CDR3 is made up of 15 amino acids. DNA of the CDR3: TGTGCCAGCAAGACCGCGACTTATAGCAATCAGCCCCAGCATTTT. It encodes CASKTATYSNQPQHF. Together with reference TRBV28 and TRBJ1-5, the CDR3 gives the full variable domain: DVKVTQSSRYLVKRTGEKVFLECVQDMDHENMFWYRQDPGLGLRLIYFSYDVKMKEKGDIPEGYSVSREKKERFSLILESASTNQTSMYLCASKTATYSNQPQHFGDGTRLSIL.